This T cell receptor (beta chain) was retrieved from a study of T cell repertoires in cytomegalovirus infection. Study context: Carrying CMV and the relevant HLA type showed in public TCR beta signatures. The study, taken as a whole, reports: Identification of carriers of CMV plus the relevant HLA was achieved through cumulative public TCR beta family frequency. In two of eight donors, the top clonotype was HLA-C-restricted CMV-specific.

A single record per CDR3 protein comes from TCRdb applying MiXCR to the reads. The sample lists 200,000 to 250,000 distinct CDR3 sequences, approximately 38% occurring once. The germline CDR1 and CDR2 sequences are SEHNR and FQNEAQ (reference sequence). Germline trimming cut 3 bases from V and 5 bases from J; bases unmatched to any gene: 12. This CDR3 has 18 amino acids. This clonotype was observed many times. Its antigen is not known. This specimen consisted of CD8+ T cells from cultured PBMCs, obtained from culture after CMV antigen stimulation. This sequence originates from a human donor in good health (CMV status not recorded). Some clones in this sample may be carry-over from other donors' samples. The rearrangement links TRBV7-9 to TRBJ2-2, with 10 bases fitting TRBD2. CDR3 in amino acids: CASSFTSGTPAKTGELFF. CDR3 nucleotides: TGTGCCAGCAGCTTCACTAGCGGGACCCCCGCAAAGACCGGGGAGCTGTTTTTT.